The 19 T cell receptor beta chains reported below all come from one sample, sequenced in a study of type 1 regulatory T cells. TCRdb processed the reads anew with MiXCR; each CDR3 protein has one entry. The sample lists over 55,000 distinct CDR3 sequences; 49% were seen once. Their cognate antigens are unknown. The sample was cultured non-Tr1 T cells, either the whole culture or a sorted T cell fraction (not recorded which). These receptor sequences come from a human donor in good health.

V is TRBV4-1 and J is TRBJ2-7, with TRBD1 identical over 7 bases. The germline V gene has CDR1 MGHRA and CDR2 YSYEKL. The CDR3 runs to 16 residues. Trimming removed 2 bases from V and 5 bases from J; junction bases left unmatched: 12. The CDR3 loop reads CASSQSSSQGVDEQYF. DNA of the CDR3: TGCGCCAGCAGCCAATCGTCTTCCCAGGGGGTGGACGAGCAGTACTTC.

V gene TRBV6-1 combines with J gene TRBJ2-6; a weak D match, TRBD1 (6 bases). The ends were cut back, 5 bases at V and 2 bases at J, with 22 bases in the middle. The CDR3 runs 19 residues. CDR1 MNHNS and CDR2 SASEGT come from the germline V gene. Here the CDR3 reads CASSQSGGRVLPGANVLTF. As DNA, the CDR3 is TGTGCCAGCAGTCAAAGTGGGGGCAGGGTGCTACCTGGGGCCAACGTCCTGACTTTC.

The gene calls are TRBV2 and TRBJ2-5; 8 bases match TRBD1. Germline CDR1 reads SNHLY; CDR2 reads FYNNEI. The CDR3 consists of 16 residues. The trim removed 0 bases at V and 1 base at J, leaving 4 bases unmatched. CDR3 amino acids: CASSEAPGGPQETQYF. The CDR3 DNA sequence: TGTGCCAGCAGTGAAGCCCCAGGGGGCCCCCAAGAGACCCAGTACTTC.

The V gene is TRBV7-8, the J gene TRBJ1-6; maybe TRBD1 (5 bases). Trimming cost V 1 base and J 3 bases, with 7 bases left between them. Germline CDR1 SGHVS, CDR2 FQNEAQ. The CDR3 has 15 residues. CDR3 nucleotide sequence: TGTGCCAGCAGCTTAGAGCAGGGCTATAATTCACCCCTCCACTTT. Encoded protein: CASSLEQGYNSPLHF.

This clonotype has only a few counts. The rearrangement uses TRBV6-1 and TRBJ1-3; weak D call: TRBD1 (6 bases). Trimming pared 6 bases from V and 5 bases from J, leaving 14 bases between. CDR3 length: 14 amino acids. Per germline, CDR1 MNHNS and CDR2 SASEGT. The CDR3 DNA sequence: TGTGCCAGCAGCGACAGGAGGGGCCGAAACACCATATATTTT. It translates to CASSDRRGRNTIYF.

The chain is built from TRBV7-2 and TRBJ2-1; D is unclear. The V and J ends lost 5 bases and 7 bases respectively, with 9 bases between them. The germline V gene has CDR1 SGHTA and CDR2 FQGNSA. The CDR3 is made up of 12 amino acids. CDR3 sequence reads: CASSMNRNEQFF. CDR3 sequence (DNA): TGTGCCAGCAGCATGAATAGGAATGAGCAGTTCTTC.

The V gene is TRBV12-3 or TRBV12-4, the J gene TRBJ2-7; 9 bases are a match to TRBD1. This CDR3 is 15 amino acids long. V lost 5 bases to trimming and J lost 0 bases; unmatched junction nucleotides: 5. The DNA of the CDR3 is TGTGCCAGCAGTCCGGGACAGGGTTTCTCCTACGAGCAGTACTTC. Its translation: CASSPGQGFSYEQYF.

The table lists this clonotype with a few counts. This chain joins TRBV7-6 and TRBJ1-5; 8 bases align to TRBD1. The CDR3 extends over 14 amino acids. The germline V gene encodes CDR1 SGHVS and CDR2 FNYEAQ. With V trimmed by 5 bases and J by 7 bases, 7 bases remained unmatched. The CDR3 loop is CASSQGQGDQPQHF. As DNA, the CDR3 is TGTGCCAGCAGCCAAGGACAGGGCGACCAGCCCCAGCATTTT.

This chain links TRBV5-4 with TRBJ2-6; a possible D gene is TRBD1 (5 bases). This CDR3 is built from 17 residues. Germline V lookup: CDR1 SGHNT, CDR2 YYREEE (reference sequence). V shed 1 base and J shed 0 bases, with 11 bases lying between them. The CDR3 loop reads CASSLSAGYSGANVLTF. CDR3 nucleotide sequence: TGTGCCAGCAGCTTGTCCGCAGGGTACTCTGGGGCCAACGTCCTGACTTTC.

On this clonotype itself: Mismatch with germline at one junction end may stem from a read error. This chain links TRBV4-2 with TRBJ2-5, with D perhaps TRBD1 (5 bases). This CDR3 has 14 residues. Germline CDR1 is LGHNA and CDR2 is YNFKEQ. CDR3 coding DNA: TGTGCCAGCAGCCAAGATTATGGGGCGGACGAAAGAAACTTC. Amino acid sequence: CASSQDYGADERNF.

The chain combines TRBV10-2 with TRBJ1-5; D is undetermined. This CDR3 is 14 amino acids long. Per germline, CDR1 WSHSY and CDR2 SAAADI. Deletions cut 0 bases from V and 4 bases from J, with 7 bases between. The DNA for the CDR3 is TGCGCCAGCAGTGAGTCGGGAGGGAATCAGCCCCAGCATTTT. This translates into CASSESGGNQPQHF.

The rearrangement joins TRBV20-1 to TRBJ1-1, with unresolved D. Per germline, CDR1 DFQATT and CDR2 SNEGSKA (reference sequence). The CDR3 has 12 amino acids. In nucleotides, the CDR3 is TGCAGCCCACGTATTGGAAACACTGAAGCTTTCTTT. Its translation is CSPRIGNTEAFF.

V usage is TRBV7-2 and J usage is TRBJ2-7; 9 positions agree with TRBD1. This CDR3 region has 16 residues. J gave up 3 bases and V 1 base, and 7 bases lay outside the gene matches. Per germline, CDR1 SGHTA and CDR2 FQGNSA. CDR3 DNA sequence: TGTGCCAGCAGCTTAGTTGGGACAGGGAAGATCTACGAGCAGTACTTC. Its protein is CASSLVGTGKIYEQYF.

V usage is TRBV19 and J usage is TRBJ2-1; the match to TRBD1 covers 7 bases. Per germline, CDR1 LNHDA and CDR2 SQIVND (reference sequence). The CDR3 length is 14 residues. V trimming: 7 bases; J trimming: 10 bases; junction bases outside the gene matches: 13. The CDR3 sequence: CASNLAGTEGEQFF. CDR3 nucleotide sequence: TGTGCCAGTAACCTGGCCGGGACAGAAGGAGAGCAGTTCTTC.

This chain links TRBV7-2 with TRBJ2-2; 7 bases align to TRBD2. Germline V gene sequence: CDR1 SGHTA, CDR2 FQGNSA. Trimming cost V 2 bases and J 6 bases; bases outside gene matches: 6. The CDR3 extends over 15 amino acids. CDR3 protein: CASSLFRGRAGELFF. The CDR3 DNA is TGTGCCAGCAGCTTATTCCGGGGGAGGGCCGGGGAGCTGTTTTTT.

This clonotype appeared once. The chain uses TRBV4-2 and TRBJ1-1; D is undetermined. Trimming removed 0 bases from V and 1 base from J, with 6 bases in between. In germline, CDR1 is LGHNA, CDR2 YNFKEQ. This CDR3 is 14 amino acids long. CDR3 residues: CASSQEGWNTEAFF. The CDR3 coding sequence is TGTGCCAGCAGCCAAGAGGGATGGAACACTGAAGCTTTCTTT.

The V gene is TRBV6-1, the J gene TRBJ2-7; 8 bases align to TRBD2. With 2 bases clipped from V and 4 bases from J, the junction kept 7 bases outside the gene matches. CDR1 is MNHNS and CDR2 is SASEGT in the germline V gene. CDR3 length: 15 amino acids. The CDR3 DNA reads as TGTGCCAGCAGTGAAACGCGGGGGGCTTGGTACGAGCAGTACTTC. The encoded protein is CASSETRGAWYEQYF.

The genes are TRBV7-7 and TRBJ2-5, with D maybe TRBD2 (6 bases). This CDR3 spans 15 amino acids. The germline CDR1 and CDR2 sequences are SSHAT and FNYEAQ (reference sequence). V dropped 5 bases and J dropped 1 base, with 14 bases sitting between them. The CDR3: CASSLEGRFQETQYF. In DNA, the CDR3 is TGTGCCAGCAGCCTAGAGGGGAGGTTCCAAGAGACCCAGTACTTC.

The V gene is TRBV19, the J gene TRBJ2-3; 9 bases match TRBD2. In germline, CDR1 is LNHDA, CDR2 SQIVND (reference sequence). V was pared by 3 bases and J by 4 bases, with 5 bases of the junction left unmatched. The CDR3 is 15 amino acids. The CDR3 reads CASSIRRGGSDTQYF. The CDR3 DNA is TGTGCCAGTAGTATTCGGCGGGGGGGTTCAGATACGCAGTATTTT.